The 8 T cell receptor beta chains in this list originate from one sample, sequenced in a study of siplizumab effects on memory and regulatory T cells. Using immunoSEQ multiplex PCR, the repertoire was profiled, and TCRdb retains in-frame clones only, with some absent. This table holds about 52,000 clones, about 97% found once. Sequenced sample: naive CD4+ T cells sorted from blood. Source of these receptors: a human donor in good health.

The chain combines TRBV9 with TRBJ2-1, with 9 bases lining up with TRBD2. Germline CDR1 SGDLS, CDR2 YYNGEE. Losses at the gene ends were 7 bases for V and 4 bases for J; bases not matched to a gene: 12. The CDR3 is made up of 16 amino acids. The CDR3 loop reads CASCAGTSGRYNEQFF. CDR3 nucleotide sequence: TGTGCCAGCTGCGCCGGAACTAGCGGGCGTTACAATGAGCAGTTCTTC.

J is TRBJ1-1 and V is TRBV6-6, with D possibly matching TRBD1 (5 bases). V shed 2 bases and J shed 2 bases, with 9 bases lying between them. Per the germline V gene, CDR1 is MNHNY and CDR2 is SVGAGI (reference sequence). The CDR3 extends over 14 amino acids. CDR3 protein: CASSYRDGNTEAFF. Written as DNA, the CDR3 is TGTGCCAGCAGTTACAGGGACGGAAACACTGAAGCTTTCTTT.

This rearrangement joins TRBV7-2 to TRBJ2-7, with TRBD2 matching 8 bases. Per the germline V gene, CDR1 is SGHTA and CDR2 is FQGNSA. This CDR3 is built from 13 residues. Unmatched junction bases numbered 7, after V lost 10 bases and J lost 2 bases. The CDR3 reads CATSVSGTYEQYF. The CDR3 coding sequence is TGTGCCACCTCGGTTAGCGGGACCTACGAGCAGTACTTC. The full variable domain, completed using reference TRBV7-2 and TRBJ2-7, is GAGVSQSPSNKVTEKGKDVELRCDPISGHTALYWYRQSLGQGLEFLIYFQGNSAPDKSGLPSDRFSAERTGGSVSTLTIQRTQQEDSAVYLCATSVSGTYEQYFGPGTRLTVT.

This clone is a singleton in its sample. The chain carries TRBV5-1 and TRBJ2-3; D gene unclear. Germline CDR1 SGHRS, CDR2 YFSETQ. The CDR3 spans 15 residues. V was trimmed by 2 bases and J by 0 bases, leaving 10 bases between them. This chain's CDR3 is CASSLRAFSTDTQYF. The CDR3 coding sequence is TGCGCCAGCAGCTTAAGAGCATTTAGCACAGATACGCAGTATTTT.

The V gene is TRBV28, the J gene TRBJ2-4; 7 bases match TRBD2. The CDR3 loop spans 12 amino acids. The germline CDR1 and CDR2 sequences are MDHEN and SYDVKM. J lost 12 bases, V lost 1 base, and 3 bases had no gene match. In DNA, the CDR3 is TGTGCCAGCAGTTTATTGCCGGGGGGTCAGTACTTC. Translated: CASSLLPGGQYF.

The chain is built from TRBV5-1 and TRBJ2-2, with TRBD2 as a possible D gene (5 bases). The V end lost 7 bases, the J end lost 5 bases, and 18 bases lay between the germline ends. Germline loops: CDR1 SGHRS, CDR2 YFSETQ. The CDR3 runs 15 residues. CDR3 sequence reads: CASQSFSGGTGELFF. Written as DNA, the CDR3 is TGCGCCAGCCAATCTTTCAGCGGTGGTACCGGGGAGCTGTTTTTT.

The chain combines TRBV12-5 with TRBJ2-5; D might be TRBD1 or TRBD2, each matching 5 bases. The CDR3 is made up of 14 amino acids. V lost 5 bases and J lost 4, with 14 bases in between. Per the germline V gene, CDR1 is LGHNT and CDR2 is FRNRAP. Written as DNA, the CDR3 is TGTGCTAGTGGTCCCGGGACCTCAGGAGAGACCCAGTACTTC. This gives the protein CASGPGTSGETQYF.

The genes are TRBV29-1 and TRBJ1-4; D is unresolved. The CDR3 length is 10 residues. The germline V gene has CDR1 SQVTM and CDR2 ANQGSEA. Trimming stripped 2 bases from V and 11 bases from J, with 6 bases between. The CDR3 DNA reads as TGCAGCGTTGAAATGGGGAAACTGTTTTTT. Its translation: CSVEMGKLFF.